This entry lists 15 T cell receptor beta chains sequenced from one sample in a study of shared clonotypes between healthy human individuals (dated by TCRdb to about 2020). Libraries were constructed by the immunoSEQ multiplex PCR assay. TCRdb holds this immuneACCESS table with in-frame rearrangements only. Some clones are missing; in checked studies, unresolved V genes explain under half, and the rest has no known cause. Within this sample are nearly 1,000,000 clones, with approximately 80% of them counted one time only. The biggest ten clones account for over 1.3% of the sample. The sequencing sample was made of memory CD4+ T cells sorted from blood. The cell subset or site label corresponds to: CD45RA-negative fraction. The receptors originated from a man aged 18 to 35 in good health.

V usage is TRBV19 and J usage is TRBJ1-1; D not resolved. Trimming cost V 7 bases and J 5 bases, with 17 bases left between them. CDR1 is LNHDA, CDR2 SQIVND, per germline (reference sequence). The CDR3 runs 14 residues. The CDR3 nucleotides are TGTGCCAGTACAGGCGGGGATCTGTGGACTGAAGCTTTCTTT. Translation: CASTGGDLWTEAFF.

V is TRBV5-1 and J is TRBJ2-6; 7 nucleotides align to TRBD1. The junction had 6 bases not matched to a gene; V was cut back by 3 bases and J by 0 bases. The germline CDR1 and CDR2 sequences are SGHRS and YFSETQ. The CDR3 is 17 amino acids. The CDR3: CASSWWDRHSGANVLTF. In DNA, the CDR3 is TGCGCCAGCAGCTGGTGGGACAGACACTCTGGGGCCAACGTCCTGACTTTC.

This chain joins TRBV19 and TRBJ2-7; 8 positions agree with TRBD1. CDR1 is LNHDA, CDR2 SQIVND, per germline (reference sequence). The CDR3 contains 13 residues. V was pared by 9 bases and J by 11 bases, with 15 bases of the junction left unmatched. Here the CDR3 reads CASSPNTGGREYF. Here the CDR3 DNA reads TGTGCCAGCTCCCCTAACACAGGGGGTCGTGAGTACTTC.

This sequence joins TRBV12-5 and TRBJ2-1; 8 nucleotides line up with TRBD1. With V trimmed by 5 bases and J by 8 bases, 17 bases remained unmatched. The CDR3 runs to 17 residues. The germline V gene has CDR1 LGHNT and CDR2 FRNRAP. CDR3 region: CASGPPGQGVDVDEQFF. The CDR3 DNA reads TGTGCTAGTGGTCCTCCCGGACAGGGTGTTGATGTCGATGAGCAGTTCTTC.

The chain recombines TRBV6-5 with TRBJ2-7; TRBD2 aligns across 7 bases. The CDR3 loop spans 15 amino acids. V trimming: 4 bases; J trimming: 5 bases; junction bases outside the gene matches: 11. Germline CDR1 MNHEY, CDR2 SVGAGI. The CDR3 loop is CASSWSWGGTDEQYF. CDR3 nucleotides: TGTGCCAGCAGTTGGTCTTGGGGGGGAACGGACGAGCAGTACTTC.

This clone came up a few times. V is TRBV2 and J is TRBJ1-4, with D hard to call. This CDR3 is built from 12 residues. Trimming removed 8 bases at V and 5 bases at J, with 9 bases between. From germline, CDR1 is SNHLY and CDR2 FYNNEI. The CDR3 DNA reads TGTGCCAGCGCTGGTAGAAATGAAAAACTGTTTTTT. Translating gives CASAGRNEKLFF. The variable domain in full, completed from reference TRBV2 and TRBJ1-4, reads EPEVTQTPSHQVTQMGQEVILRCVPISNHLYFYWYRQILGQKVEFLVSFYNNEISEKSEIFDDQFSVERPDGSNFTLKIRSTKLEDSAMYFCASAGRNEKLFFGSGTQLSVL.

V usage is TRBV11-2 and J usage is TRBJ2-3, with 10 bases fitting TRBD2. The V gene's germline CDR1 is SGHAT and CDR2 FQNNGV. The CDR3 totals 16 residues. V lost 5 bases to trimming and J lost 9 bases; unmatched junction nucleotides: 14. The CDR3 nucleotides are TGTGCCAGCAGCACCCCTTTAGCGGGGGGTCCTCTGACGCAGTATTTT. Translated, it gives CASSTPLAGGPLTQYF.

The genes are TRBV6-6 and TRBJ2-1, with D possibly called TRBD1 or TRBD2 (5 bases each). Trimming took 2 bases from V and 5 from J, leaving 10 bases between them. Germline lookup yields CDR1 MNHNY and CDR2 SVGAGI (reference sequence). The CDR3 covers 14 residues. The CDR3 spells CASSYRGTNNEQFF. DNA of the CDR3: TGTGCCAGCAGTTACCGAGGGACCAACAATGAGCAGTTCTTC.

This sequence joins TRBV29-1 and TRBJ2-7, with D hard to call. With 0 bases removed from V and 5 bases from J, the gap between germline ends came to 5 bases. Germline V gene data show CDR1 as SQVTM and CDR2 as ANQGSEA. This CDR3 contains 11 residues. The DNA for the CDR3 is TGCAGCGTTGAAGATTATCACGAGCAGTACTTC. Translating gives CSVEDYHEQYF.

The rearrangement joins TRBV2 to TRBJ1-4, with D uncertain. CDR3 length equals 16 residues. Trimming cost V 5 bases and J 4 bases, with 17 bases left between them. Per the germline V gene, CDR1 is SNHLY and CDR2 is FYNNEI. The CDR3 spells CASSPLDGSLNEKLFF. The DNA for the CDR3 is TGTGCCAGCAGTCCCTTGGACGGGAGCCTTAATGAAAAACTGTTTTTT.

V is TRBV6-1 and J is TRBJ1-5; D perhaps matches TRBD1 (6 bases). The CDR3 is 17 amino acids. V shed 1 base and J shed 3 bases, with 16 bases lying between them. CDR1 is MNHNS and CDR2 is SASEGT in the germline V gene. CDR3 bases: TGTGCCAGCAGTGAAGTCAGACAGGCAGAAGACAATCAGCCCCAGCATTTT. Protein sequence: CASSEVRQAEDNQPQHF.

The chain carries TRBV5-1 and TRBJ2-1; D is undetermined. The CDR3 runs 15 residues. The germline V and J ends were trimmed by 1 base and 5 bases, with 13 bases remaining between them. Germline V gene lookup returns CDR1 SGHRS and CDR2 YFSETQ. The CDR3 spells CASSLLPDANNEQFF. CDR3 nucleotides: TGCGCCAGCAGCTTGCTCCCCGACGCTAACAATGAGCAGTTCTTC.

The chain recombines TRBV28 with TRBJ1-1; D is uncertain. V dropped 3 bases and J dropped 5 bases, with 16 bases sitting between them. The CDR3 length is 15 residues. Germline V gene lookup returns CDR1 MDHEN and CDR2 SYDVKM. CDR3: CASSFYGPTPTEAFF. The CDR3 DNA follows: TGTGCCAGCAGTTTCTATGGACCGACACCTACTGAAGCTTTCTTT. Supplemented by reference TRBV28 and TRBJ1-1, the full variable domain reads DVKVTQSSRYLVKRTGEKVFLECVQDMDHENMFWYRQDPGLGLRLIYFSYDVKMKEKGDIPEGYSVSREKKERFSLILESASTNQTSMYLCASSFYGPTPTEAFFGQGTRLTVV.

The chain carries TRBV6-6 and TRBJ1-1, with D unclear. V was clipped by 6 bases and J by 6 bases, with 8 bases between them. CDR3 size: 11 residues. Germline V CDR1 and CDR2: MNHNY, SVGAGI (reference sequence). The CDR3 reads CASSHAPEAFF. CDR3 nucleotide sequence: TGTGCCAGCAGCCATGCACCTGAAGCTTTCTTT.

J is TRBJ1-5 and V is TRBV28; no firm D call. V dropped 1 base and J dropped 2 bases, with 6 bases sitting between them. The CDR3 is 14 residues long. The germline CDR1 and CDR2 sequences are MDHEN and SYDVKM. CDR3 protein: CASSLLGRNQPQHF. DNA for the CDR3: TGTGCCAGCAGTTTATTGGGTCGCAATCAGCCCCAGCATTTT.